The 14 T cell receptor beta chains given below trace back to one sample, sequenced in a study of T cells after yellow fever vaccination (dated by TCRdb to between 2017 and 2020). Preparation of the library involved 5' RACE. TCRdb names Illumina NovaSeq 6000 as the instrument used. TCRdb took the public reads, trimmed them with fastp at Q25, ran MiXCR for clone calling and kept in-frame beta chains. All rows with the same CDR3 protein become a single entry with the most common DNA and genes. The sample table holds about 130,000 distinct CDR3 sequences, of which approximately 8.4% were seen once. The top ten clones comprise approximately 37% of the sample. What this sample's treatment or condition label stands for: live attenuated yellow fever vaccine strain. The starting material was CD8+ T cells sorted from PBMCs, obtained on the day of the yellow fever booster vaccination. These receptors were collected from a man aged 18 to 29 who received the YFV17D yellow fever vaccine.

J is TRBJ2-3 and V is TRBV11-3; perhaps D is TRBD1 or TRBD2 (8 bases each). This CDR3 is 18 amino acids long. Trimming took 5 bases from V and 0 from J, leaving 21 bases between them. Germline-derived CDR1 and CDR2 are SGHNT and YENEEA. This chain's CDR3 is CASSPGGQPGGSTDTQYF. CDR3 bases: TGTGCCAGCAGCCCAGGGGGCCAACCGGGGGGGAGCACAGATACGCAGTATTTT.

This clonotype has just a few counts. The chain combines TRBV4-3 with TRBJ2-3; TRBD1 aligns across 9 bases. With V trimmed by 1 base and J by 5 bases, 7 bases remained unmatched. Germline assignment: CDR1 LGHNA and CDR2 YSLEER. CDR3 size: 16 residues. The chain's CDR3 is CASSQGPGQGLDTQYF. Written as DNA, the CDR3 is TGCGCCAGCAGCCAAGGTCCGGGACAGGGATTAGATACGCAGTATTTT.

In this sample, this clonotype turned up a few times. CDR3 sequence: CSVAGGFQETQYF. The CDR3 DNA follows: TGCAGCGTTGCAGGGGGGTTTCAAGAGACCCAGTACTTC. The chain joins TRBV29-1 to TRBJ2-5; D possibly corresponds to TRBD1 (7 bases). From germline, CDR1 is SQVTM and CDR2 ANQGSEA. V lost 4 bases and J 2 bases, leaving 11 bases between the germline ends. This CDR3 has 13 amino acids.

This chain connects TRBV6-2 or TRBV6-3 to TRBJ2-5; 7 bases line up with TRBD1. V gave up 2 bases and J gave up 0 bases; unmatched junction bases: 6. Germline V gene lookup returns CDR1 MNHEY and CDR2 SVGEGT. The CDR3 covers 16 residues. The CDR3 sequence: CASSYLPTGNQETQYF. CDR3 bases: TGTGCCAGCAGTTACCTCCCGACAGGGAACCAAGAGACCCAGTACTTC.

In its sample, this clonotype was seen a few times. The V gene is TRBV11-2, the J gene TRBJ2-7, with D tentatively TRBD1 or TRBD2 (5 bases each). With 3 bases removed from V and 2 bases from J, the gap between germline ends came to 14 bases. Germline V lookup: CDR1 SGHAT, CDR2 FQNNGV. This CDR3 is built from 15 residues. CDR3 nucleotide sequence: TGTGCCAGCAGCTTTGGGGACCTAGGGGCCTACGAGCAGTACTTC. It specifies CASSFGDLGAYEQYF.

This clonotype was seen repeatedly, ten times or more. J is TRBJ2-3 and V is TRBV3-1; D may be TRBD1 (5 bases). Germline V CDR1 and CDR2: LGHDT, YNNKEL (reference sequence). This CDR3 comprises 16 residues. Trimming stripped 1 base from V and 5 bases from J, with 16 bases between. CDR3 sequence reads: CASSQGAGKFQDTQYF. The CDR3 nucleotides read TGTGCCAGCAGCCAAGGGGCAGGGAAGTTTCAAGATACGCAGTATTTT.

This clonotype was counted only a few times. The J gene is TRBJ2-7, the V gene TRBV6-6, with 7 bases aligning to TRBD2. CDR3 length equals 13 residues. Germline V gene data show CDR1 as MNHNY and CDR2 as SVGAGI (reference sequence). The J segment lost 3 bases and the V segment lost 8 bases, leaving 7 bases of the junction unmatched. CDR3 amino acids: CASGARGGYEQYV. CDR3 nucleotides: TGTGCCAGCGGGGCCCGCGGGGGCTACGAGCAGTACGTC.

This clonotype was counted ten times or more. The chain links TRBV5-6 to TRBJ2-7; 7 bases fit TRBD1. The ends lost 3 bases at V and 3 bases at J; junction bases unmatched: 6. The CDR3 runs to 14 residues. Germline CDR1 and CDR2: SGHDT and YYEEEE. The CDR3, as DNA: TGTGCCAGCAGCTACCGGGACAGAGACTACGAGCAGTACTTC. It is translated as CASSYRDRDYEQYF. Full variable domain (outside the CDR3, taken from reference TRBV5-6 and TRBJ2-7): DAGVTQSPTHLIKTRGQQVTLRCSPKSGHDTVSWYQQALGQGPQFIFQYYEEEERQRGNFPDRFSGHQFPNYSSELNVNALLLGDSALYLCASSYRDRDYEQYFGPGTRLTVT.

The V and J genes are TRBV27 and TRBJ1-2; D call uncertain. The V end was cut by 2 bases, the J end by 4 bases, with 8 bases between. The CDR3 loop spans 13 amino acids. Germline values: CDR1 MNHEY, CDR2 SMNVEV (reference sequence). CDR3 amino acids: CASSLRVGYGYTF. The CDR3 coding sequence is TGTGCCAGCAGTTTAAGGGTCGGCTATGGCTACACCTTC.

The gene calls are TRBV6-5 and TRBJ1-5; D gene ambiguous. CDR1 is MNHEY, CDR2 SVGAGI, per germline. The CDR3 runs 14 residues. Trimming left V 4 bases short and J 4 bases short, with 11 bases between. DNA for the CDR3: TGTGCCAGCAGTTCGGGTAGGGCGAATCAGCCCCAGCATTTT. Protein product: CASSSGRANQPQHF.

This clonotype has more than one count but fewer than ten. The chain is built from TRBV4-2 and TRBJ2-2, with D perhaps TRBD1 (6 bases). The CDR3 contains 17 residues. Trimming stripped 0 bases from V and 4 bases from J, with 15 bases between. Germline assignment: CDR1 LGHNA and CDR2 YNFKEQ. CDR3 nucleotides: TGTGCCAGCAGCCAAGATCGGCCAGGGGTCGGCACCGGGGAGCTGTTTTTT. It encodes CASSQDRPGVGTGELFF.

This clonotype was recorded many times. The V and J genes are TRBV7-6 and TRBJ2-3; 9 bases are shared with TRBD2. This CDR3 comprises 16 residues. Looked up from germline, CDR1 is SGHVS and CDR2 is FNYEAQ. The V segment lost 3 bases and the J segment 4 bases; nucleotides outside the gene matches: 8. CDR3 region: CASSFLSAGGSDTQYF. In DNA, the CDR3 is TGTGCCAGCAGCTTCCTCTCAGCGGGGGGTTCAGATACGCAGTATTTT.

The chain couples TRBV29-1 to TRBJ2-3; possibly TRBD1 for D (5 bases). Germline CDR1 SQVTM, CDR2 ANQGSEA. Trimming removed 3 bases from V and 5 bases from J, with 15 bases in between. The CDR3 sequence is 14 residues long. This CDR3 is CSVDPDIIGDTQYF. The CDR3 nucleotides are TGCAGCGTTGACCCGGACATAATTGGAGATACGCAGTATTTT.

This clonotype was counted many times. The rearrangement links TRBV5-1 to TRBJ1-1, with 8 bases lining up with TRBD1. The germline CDR1 and CDR2 sequences are SGHRS and YFSETQ. This CDR3 is built from 14 residues. V gave up 4 bases and J gave up 3 bases; unmatched junction bases: 5. DNA for the CDR3: TGCGCCAGCAGCCCGACAGGGGCCGACACTGAAGCTTTCTTT. Encoded protein: CASSPTGADTEAFF.